Shown below are 28 T cell receptor beta chains from a single sample sequenced in a study of cytomegalovirus exposure and HLA in healthy donors. PCR used 60 Vbeta primers and 13 Jbeta primers. Method: immunoSEQ multiplex PCR; TCRdb's copy keeps in-frame clones and lacks some. This sample's clone table lists some 200,000 clones. Material: PBMCs. These receptors originate from a man aged 30 to 45 in good health and CMV-seronegative.

The gene calls are TRBV4-1 and TRBJ2-7, with TRBD1 matching over 11 bases. Germline V gene sequence: CDR1 MGHRA, CDR2 YSYEKL. Unmatched junction bases numbered 11, after V lost 3 bases and J lost 7 bases. The CDR3 spans 16 residues. In DNA form, the CDR3 reads TGCGCCAGCAGCCAGACCTGGGACAGGGGGTTTCGGGAGCAGTACTTC. This encodes CASSQTWDRGFREQYF.

The chain recombines TRBV28 with TRBJ1-5; TRBD1 agrees at 10 bases. The CDR3 has 17 residues. J gave up 1 base and V 6 bases, and 9 bases lay outside the gene matches. The V gene's germline CDR1 is MDHEN and CDR2 SYDVKM. The CDR3 is CASRWTGGVLSNQPQHF. CDR3 nucleotides: TGTGCCAGCAGATGGACAGGGGGAGTGTTGAGCAATCAGCCCCAGCATTTT.

This rearrangement joins TRBV6-5 to TRBJ2-7, with 8 bases identical to TRBD2. V gave up 6 bases and J gave up 3 bases; unmatched junction bases: 10. The CDR3 is 15 amino acids. From germline, CDR1 is MNHEY and CDR2 SVGAGI. CDR3 in amino acids: CASSQRAGVLYEQYF. CDR3 DNA sequence: TGTGCCAGCAGCCAGAGAGCGGGAGTGCTCTACGAGCAGTACTTC.

This chain connects TRBV28 to TRBJ2-3; D might be TRBD2 (5 bases). The length of the CDR3 is 15 residues. Germline V CDR1 and CDR2: MDHEN, SYDVKM. Trimming took off 5 bases at V and 2 bases at J, with 14 bases between the two ends. DNA of the CDR3: TGTGCCAGCAGTGTATCGGTAGCGCACACAGATACGCAGTATTTT. Translating gives CASSVSVAHTDTQYF.

This chain joins TRBV28 and TRBJ1-2; D is possibly TRBD1 (5 bases). V lost 5 bases and J 5 bases, leaving 18 bases between the germline ends. The CDR3 length is 15 residues. Germline loops: CDR1 MDHEN, CDR2 SYDVKM. The CDR3 sequence: CASSTFGAEQYGYTF. In DNA form, the CDR3 reads TGTGCCAGCAGTACCTTTGGGGCTGAGCAATATGGCTACACCTTC.

The V call is TRBV5-1, the J call TRBJ1-6, with 9 positions matching TRBD1. The trim removed 5 bases at V and 6 bases at J, leaving 6 bases unmatched. CDR1 SGHRS and CDR2 YFSETQ come from the germline V gene. The CDR3 runs to 15 residues. The CDR3 DNA sequence: TGCGCCAGCAGAACAGGGGGCGCAGGTAATTCACCCCTCCACTTT. This gives the protein CASRTGGAGNSPLHF.

This chain connects TRBV2 to TRBJ2-5; maybe TRBD1 (5 bases). The ends were cut back, 7 bases at V and 2 bases at J, with 8 bases in the middle. CDR1 is SNHLY and CDR2 is FYNNEI in the germline V gene. The CDR3 totals 12 residues. This chain's CDR3 is CASTAGQETQYF. CDR3 nucleotide sequence: TGTGCCAGCACGGCAGGGCAAGAGACCCAGTACTTC.

The J gene is TRBJ2-3, the V gene TRBV7-9; 7 nucleotides match TRBD2. The length of the CDR3 is 18 residues. In germline, CDR1 is SEHNR, CDR2 FQNEAQ (reference sequence). V dropped 4 bases and J dropped 2; count of bases not matched to a gene: 15. This CDR3 is CASSSRVSESGDTDTQYF. For the CDR3, the DNA is TGTGCCAGCAGCTCCCGGGTATCAGAGAGCGGGGACACAGATACGCAGTATTTT.

V usage is TRBV19 and J usage is TRBJ1-2; TRBD1 is a possible D gene (6 bases). This CDR3 region has 13 residues. CDR1 is LNHDA, CDR2 SQIVND, per germline (reference sequence). V was trimmed by 9 bases and J by 7 bases, leaving 18 bases between them. The CDR3 spells CASRSIGGRGYTF. The CDR3 coding sequence is TGTGCCAGCCGCAGCATTGGGGGCCGTGGCTACACCTTC.

The V and J genes are TRBV27 and TRBJ2-7; 7 bases line up with TRBD2. The germline gives CDR1 MNHEY, CDR2 SMNVEV (reference sequence). The CDR3 has 15 amino acids. Trimming at V came to 0 bases and at J to 4 bases, leaving 6 bases not matched to a gene. The chain's CDR3 is CASSLSSSGGYEQYF. The CDR3 DNA sequence: TGTGCCAGCAGTTTATCTTCTAGCGGAGGGTACGAGCAGTACTTC.

The chain links TRBV6-1 to TRBJ1-1, with D tentatively TRBD1 (6 bases). The CDR3 spans 16 residues. V was pared by 2 bases and J by 6 bases, with 19 bases between. Germline V gene data show CDR1 as MNHNS and CDR2 as SASEGT. CDR3: CASSETGHTNGAEAFF. The CDR3 nucleotides read TGTGCCAGCAGTGAAACGGGACATACGAACGGCGCTGAAGCTTTCTTT.

This sequence joins TRBV11-3 and TRBJ1-3; 10 bases are a match to TRBD1. This CDR3 has 16 residues. With V trimmed by 4 bases and J by 4 bases, 7 bases remained unmatched. Germline values: CDR1 SGHNT, CDR2 YENEEA. In DNA, the CDR3 is TGTGCCAGCAGCTCCCTCCGGGACAGGGGAGGAAACACCATATATTTT. Translated, it gives CASSSLRDRGGNTIYF.

The chain links TRBV4-2 to TRBJ2-1; 15 nucleotides line up with TRBD2. CDR1 and CDR2 (germline): LGHNA, YNFKEQ. The CDR3 extends over 16 amino acids. V shed 8 bases, J shed 8 bases, and the junction held 10 bases outside the gene matches. CDR3 protein: CASGTGLAGGLDEQFF. CDR3 coding DNA: TGTGCCAGCGGGACGGGACTAGCGGGGGGCCTGGATGAGCAGTTCTTC.

The rearrangement joins TRBV10-3 to TRBJ1-2, with D perhaps matching TRBD1 (5 bases). CDR1 is ENHRY and CDR2 is SYGVKD in the germline V gene. The CDR3 spans 13 residues. V was shortened by 10 bases and J by 3 bases, with 15 bases between the two germline ends. The CDR3 nucleotides are TGTGCCACTCAACGGGGGAAGGACTATGGCTACACCTTC. This gives the protein CATQRGKDYGYTF.

In regard to this clone: The DNA is left out, because the CDR3 cannot be placed on it with certainty; the CDR3 is given as TCRdb lists it. This chain joins TRBV6-1 and TRBJ2-7; the table's D call TRBD2 went unverified against the DNA. Germline CDR1 MNHNS, CDR2 SASEGT. Including both end residues, the CDR3 is 15 amino acids long. The CDR3 here is CASSSSGGIDYEQYF.

V and J are TRBV2 and TRBJ2-2, with 11 bases matching TRBD2. V lost 6 bases to trimming and J lost 4 bases; unmatched junction nucleotides: 10. The germline gives CDR1 SNHLY, CDR2 FYNNEI. There are 17 residues in the CDR3. CDR3 residues: CASSGFSGGAVTGELFF. DNA for the CDR3: TGTGCCAGCAGCGGGTTTAGCGGGGGGGCGGTCACCGGGGAGCTGTTTTTT.

The J gene is TRBJ2-7, the V gene TRBV18, with 7 bases identical to TRBD2. V shed 2 bases and J 3 bases; nucleotides not matched to a gene: 7. Germline loops: CDR1 KGHSH, CDR2 LQKENI. The CDR3 totals 15 residues. CDR3 region: CASSPRAGVNYEQYF. The CDR3 bases are TGTGCCAGCTCACCAAGGGCGGGGGTCAACTACGAGCAGTACTTC.

The gene calls are TRBV18 and TRBJ2-6, with TRBD1 matching 8 bases. Looked up from germline, CDR1 is KGHSH and CDR2 is LQKENI. CDR3 size: 20 residues. The V gene end was trimmed by 1 base and the J gene end by 1 base; junction bases not matched to a gene: 12. The chain's CDR3 is CASSPRPPGGLLSGANVLTF. Here the CDR3 DNA reads TGTGCCAGCTCACCACGGCCCCCAGGGGGCCTACTTTCTGGGGCCAACGTCCTGACTTTC.

This chain joins TRBV7-9 and TRBJ1-4; D ambiguous. This CDR3 has 13 amino acids. The germline V and J ends were trimmed by 6 bases and 4 bases, with 9 bases remaining between them. In germline, CDR1 is SEHNR, CDR2 FQNEAQ (reference sequence). The CDR3 bases are TGTGCCAGCAGATTCATAGATAATGAAAAACTGTTTTTT. Protein product: CASRFIDNEKLFF.

This sequence joins TRBV19 and TRBJ1-5; a weak D match, TRBD1 (5 bases). Germline V gives CDR1 LNHDA, CDR2 SQIVND (reference sequence). Trimming removed 4 bases from V and 1 base from J, with 23 bases in between. The CDR3 runs 19 residues. The CDR3 region has the DNA TGTGCCAGTAGTACCTTACTTTTCCGGGGGGGACTGAGCAATCAGCCCCAGCATTTT. This gives the protein CASSTLLFRGGLSNQPQHF.

V and J are TRBV5-1 and TRBJ2-5; 11 bases fit TRBD1. CDR1 is SGHRS, CDR2 YFSETQ, per germline. The J segment lost 4 bases and the V segment lost 3 bases, leaving 8 bases of the junction unmatched. This CDR3 contains 16 residues. The CDR3 sequence is CASSYRGQGAGETQYF. Here the CDR3 DNA reads TGCGCCAGCAGCTACCGCGGACAGGGGGCGGGAGAGACCCAGTACTTC. Looking up the rest from reference TRBV5-1 and TRBJ2-5 gives the full variable domain: KAGVTQTPRYLIKTRGQQVTLSCSPISGHRSVSWYQQTPGQGLQFLFEYFSETQRNKGNFPGRFSGRQFSNSRSEMNVSTLELGDSALYLCASSYRGQGAGETQYFGPGTRLLVL.

The chain couples TRBV13 to TRBJ2-3; a possible D gene is TRBD2 (7 bases). CDR3 length: 15 amino acids. Trimming removed 5 bases from V and 1 base from J, with 13 bases in between. CDR1 and CDR2 (germline): PRHDT, FYEKMQ (reference sequence). CDR3 protein: CASSPAGAGTDTQYF. As DNA, the CDR3 is TGTGCCAGCAGCCCGGCGGGGGCTGGCACAGATACGCAGTATTTT. The full variable domain, rest sourced from reference TRBV13 and TRBJ2-3, is AAGVIQSPRHLIKEKRETATLKCYPIPRHDTVYWYQQGPGQDPQFLISFYEKMQSDKGSIPDRFSAQQFSDYHSELNMSSLELGDSALYFCASSPAGAGTDTQYFGPGTRLTVL.

The chain joins TRBV10-2 to TRBJ1-1; D might be TRBD1 (5 bases). The CDR3 is 14 residues long. Germline lookup yields CDR1 WSHSY and CDR2 SAAADI. Between the trimmed V and J ends, which lost 8 bases and 1 base, there was a span of 14 bases. CDR3 coding DNA: TGCGCCAGCTCCTTGGCGGGGGGGAACACTGAAGCTTTCTTT. Translation gives CASSLAGGNTEAFF.

The CDR3 is CASSFGRTAGDTQYF. Written as DNA, the CDR3 is TGTGCCAGCAGCTTTGGTCGCACCGCGGGGGATACGCAGTATTTT. V is TRBV7-2 and J is TRBJ2-3; D might be TRBD2 (6 bases). The CDR3 has 15 amino acids. V gave up 3 bases and J gave up 6 bases, with 16 bases separating them. Germline lookup yields CDR1 SGHTA and CDR2 FQGNSA.

The chain links TRBV9 to TRBJ2-7, with a weak D call TRBD1 (5 bases). The CDR3 loop spans 13 amino acids. Trimming shortened V by 0 bases and J by 5 bases, and 9 bases separated the two germline ends. The germline gives CDR1 SGDLS, CDR2 YYNGEE. This CDR3 is CASSVVGRDEQYF. The DNA of the CDR3 is TGTGCCAGCAGCGTAGTGGGCAGGGACGAGCAGTACTTC.

The chain recombines TRBV9 with TRBJ1-2; 7 positions match TRBD1. Per germline, CDR1 SGDLS and CDR2 YYNGEE. The CDR3 has 14 amino acids. J was trimmed by 7 bases and V by 0 bases; bases with no gene match: 6. DNA of the CDR3: TGTGCCAGCAGCGTAGATGGCCCAGGGGGTGGCTACACCTTC. Translation gives CASSVDGPGGGYTF. Based on the CDR3 plus reference TRBV9 and TRBJ1-2, the full variable domain is DSGVTQTPKHLITATGQRVTLRCSPRSGDLSVYWYQQSLDQGLQFLIQYYNGEERAKGNILERFSAQQFPDLHSELNLSSLELGDSALYFCASSVDGPGGGYTFGSGTRLTVV.

This chain links TRBV29-1 with TRBJ2-1, with 8 bases lining up with TRBD1. Losses at the gene ends were 6 bases for V and 10 bases for J; bases not matched to a gene: 11. Looked up from germline, CDR1 is SQVTM and CDR2 is ANQGSEA. The CDR3 covers 13 residues. In nucleotides, the CDR3 is TGCAGCGTCCACGGGACAGGCCCTTTAGAGCAGTTCTTC. Translated: CSVHGTGPLEQFF.

The chain joins TRBV25-1 to TRBJ2-5, with 10 bases lining up with TRBD1. Near its end, the DNA agrees better with TRBJ2-7, so the J call may be wrong. The CDR3 consists of 17 residues. Germline-derived CDR1 and CDR2 are MGHDK and SYGVNS. The CDR3 DNA follows: TGTGCCAGCAGTGACACTTATTCCGGGACAGGGGACGACGAGCAGTACTTC. Protein product: CASSDTYSGTGDDEQYF.